Presented here are 30 T cell receptor beta chains from one specimen sequenced in a study of brain T cells in children with intractable seizures. The method was immunoSEQ multiplex PCR; TCRdb's version includes in-frame clones alone and lacks a portion of them. The data show tens of thousands of clones, about 92% seen once. The starting material was peripheral blood, obtained at surgery. These receptors were collected from a boy less than two years old with tuberous sclerosis and intractable seizures.

V and J are TRBV4-1 and TRBJ2-1; D perhaps matches TRBD2 (6 bases). Looked up from germline, CDR1 is MGHRA and CDR2 is YSYEKL. V lost 1 base and J 4 bases, leaving 14 bases between the germline ends. This CDR3 has 16 amino acids. CDR3 region: CASSQGDGGTYNEQFF. In DNA, the CDR3 is TGCGCCAGCAGCCAAGGGGACGGCGGGACTTACAATGAGCAGTTCTTC.

The chain carries TRBV2 and TRBJ1-2; 8 positions match TRBD1. V lost 9 bases to trimming and J lost 8 bases; unmatched junction nucleotides: 5. This CDR3 comprises 11 residues. CDR1 and CDR2 (germline): SNHLY, FYNNEI. CDR3 nucleotides: TGTGCCAGACAGGGGGTGCAGGGCTACACCTTC. Amino acids: CARQGVQGYTF. The whole variable domain, remainder taken from reference TRBV2 and TRBJ1-2, is EPEVTQTPSHQVTQMGQEVILRCVPISNHLYFYWYRQILGQKVEFLVSFYNNEISEKSEIFDDQFSVERPDGSNFTLKIRSTKLEDSAMYFCARQGVQGYTFGSGTRLTVV.

The genes are TRBV5-8 and TRBJ1-2; possible D gene TRBD1, 5 bases. V was cut by 0 bases and J by 5 bases, with 20 bases left in between. This CDR3 spans 17 amino acids. Germline lookup yields CDR1 SGHTS and CDR2 YDEGEE. The CDR3 DNA reads as TGTGCCAGCAGCTTGGCCAGCAACAGACGGGACCTGTATGGCTACACCTTC. This sequence encodes CASSLASNRRDLYGYTF.

The rearrangement uses TRBV5-4 and TRBJ1-1; D is ambiguous. V was cut by 4 bases and J by 3 bases, with 19 bases left in between. This CDR3 is built from 16 residues. Germline-derived CDR1 and CDR2 are SGHNT and YYREEE (reference sequence). The CDR3 reads CASSPSLRGRDTEAFF. CDR3 nucleotides: TGTGCCAGCAGCCCATCTCTGCGGGGAAGAGACACTGAAGCTTTCTTT.

The genes are TRBV10-3 and TRBJ2-3; no clear D. Germline assignment: CDR1 ENHRY and CDR2 SYGVKD. Trimming took 4 bases from V and 5 from J, leaving 7 bases between them. This CDR3 region has 12 residues. CDR3 sequence reads: CAISGIKDTQYF. The CDR3 coding sequence is TGTGCCATCAGTGGTATCAAAGATACGCAGTATTTT.

This chain joins TRBV4-1 and TRBJ1-2; D is perhaps TRBD1 (5 bases). The V and J ends lost 1 base and 1 base respectively, with 10 bases between them. From germline, CDR1 is MGHRA and CDR2 YSYEKL. The CDR3 is 15 amino acids. The CDR3 sequence: CASSQASGNNYGYTF. CDR3 DNA: TGCGCCAGCAGCCAAGCTTCAGGGAATAACTATGGCTACACCTTC.

The chain recombines TRBV5-5 with TRBJ2-3; perhaps TRBD1 as D (7 bases). CDR1 is SGHKS and CDR2 is YYEKEE in the germline V gene (reference sequence). V gave up 4 bases and J gave up 4 bases, with 16 bases separating them. The length of the CDR3 is 15 residues. The CDR3 here is CASSQDRWGADTQYF. The CDR3 nucleotides read TGTGCCAGCAGCCAGGACAGGTGGGGGGCAGATACGCAGTATTTT.

This clone was detected once. This chain uses TRBV6-2 or TRBV6-3 with TRBJ2-2; 7 bases match TRBD2. The CDR3 is 18 amino acids. CDR1 is MNHEY and CDR2 is SVGEGT in the germline V gene. The junction had 10 bases not matched to a gene; V was cut back by 2 bases and J by 1 base. Written as DNA, the CDR3 is TGTGCCAGCAGTTACGATAGCCTGGCTAGCGGGAACACCGGGGAGCTGTTTTTT. Protein product: CASSYDSLASGNTGELFF.

This chain connects TRBV12-3 or TRBV12-4 to TRBJ1-2; perhaps TRBD1 as D (6 bases). The CDR3 loop spans 13 amino acids. V shed 6 bases and J shed 5 bases, with 13 bases lying between them. CDR3 DNA sequence: TGTGCCAGCAGCAGACAGGCAGCGTATGGCTACACCTTC. Translation: CASSRQAAYGYTF.

The DNA of the CDR3 is TGTGCTAGTGGTTTGGATATCAGCGAAGCTTTCTTT. Its translation: CASGLDISEAFF. The V call is TRBV12-5, the J call TRBJ1-1; D not resolved. Germline V gives CDR1 LGHNT, CDR2 FRNRAP. The CDR3 totals 12 residues. Trimming removed 1 base from V and 8 bases from J, with 8 bases in between.

J is TRBJ1-2 and V is TRBV28; tentative D call: TRBD1 (5 bases). Germline V lookup: CDR1 MDHEN, CDR2 SYDVKM. The V end lost 6 bases, the J end lost 8 bases, and 16 bases lay between the germline ends. This CDR3 is 13 amino acids long. This CDR3 reads CASRDSDPGGYTF. The CDR3 DNA reads as TGTGCCAGCAGAGACAGTGACCCGGGGGGCTACACCTTC.

A few counts support this clone. The CDR3 bases are TGTGCCAGCAGTTTTGAAGGATATCAGCCCCAGCATTTT. The encoded protein is CASSFEGYQPQHF. The gene calls are TRBV12-3 or TRBV12-4 and TRBJ1-5; D uncertain. The CDR3 totals 13 residues. V gave up 3 bases and J gave up 5 bases, with 8 bases separating them.

This sequence joins TRBV24-1 and TRBJ2-2, with D possibly being TRBD1 or TRBD2 (5 bases each). Trimming cost V 1 base and J 7 bases, with 15 bases left between them. The CDR3 loop spans 16 amino acids. Germline lookup yields CDR1 KGHDR and CDR2 SFDVKD. CDR3 nucleotide sequence: TGTGCCACCAGTGATTTCCGGGACGGGGAAGTCGGGGAGCTGTTTTTT. Translation gives CATSDFRDGEVGELFF.

The chain employs TRBV5-1 and TRBJ1-1; 7 nucleotides line up with TRBD1. Trimming took 4 bases from V and 2 from J; bases not matched to a gene: 8. This CDR3 spans 15 amino acids. Germline CDR1 and CDR2: SGHRS and YFSETQ. The CDR3: CASSARQGLNTEAFF. The CDR3 region has the DNA TGCGCCAGCAGCGCTAGACAGGGACTTAACACTGAAGCTTTCTTT.

The chain recombines TRBV5-1 with TRBJ1-6; weak D call: TRBD1 (5 bases). The CDR3 consists of 14 residues. The germline CDR1 and CDR2 sequences are SGHRS and YFSETQ. Between the trimmed V and J ends, which lost 2 bases and 9 bases, there was a span of 12 bases. CDR3 nucleotide sequence: TGCGCCAGCAGCTTAGGAGGGGAGGGTTCACCCCTCCACTTT. It codes for CASSLGGEGSPLHF.

On this clone: In the same sample, other DNA sequences code for this CDR3. The chain links TRBV24-1 to TRBJ2-7; D unresolved. The germline CDR1 and CDR2 sequences are KGHDR and SFDVKD. V lost 1 base to trimming and J lost 4 bases, with 4 bases between them. CDR3 length equals 12 residues. The CDR3 protein is CATSDFGYEQYF. Here the CDR3 DNA reads TGTGCCACCAGTGATTTCGGGTACGAGCAGTACTTC.

The V call is TRBV3-1 (or the pseudogene TRBV3-2), the J call TRBJ1-5; no definite D call. This CDR3 region has 14 residues. Germline V gene sequence: CDR1 LGHDT, CDR2 YNNKEL (reference sequence). V lost 0 bases, J lost 2 bases, and 5 bases lay in between. CDR3 sequence reads: CASSQEWGNQPQHF. The CDR3 DNA is TGTGCCAGCAGCCAAGAGTGGGGCAATCAGCCCCAGCATTTT.

The chain recombines TRBV5-6 with TRBJ1-5; TRBD1 is a possible D gene (6 bases). With 4 bases removed from V and 7 bases from J, the gap between germline ends came to 15 bases. Germline V gene data show CDR1 as SGHDT and CDR2 as YYEEEE. There are 14 residues in the CDR3. The DNA for the CDR3 is TGTGCCAGCAGCCCAGCAGGGGCTGGGCAGCCCCAGCATTTT. It codes for CASSPAGAGQPQHF.

V usage is TRBV4-2 and J usage is TRBJ2-7; D could derive from TRBD1 or TRBD2 (5 bases each). In germline, CDR1 is LGHNA, CDR2 YNFKEQ. There are 16 residues in the CDR3. The ends were cut back, 1 base at V and 6 bases at J, with 19 bases in the middle. CDR3 DNA sequence: TGTGCCAGCAGCCAAGGCTTATTAGGGTCTGGGGGCGAGCAGTACTTC. This translates into CASSQGLLGSGGEQYF.

This chain links TRBV7-3 with TRBJ2-7; TRBD2 matches 10 bases. CDR1 SGHTA and CDR2 FQGTGA come from the germline V gene. The trim removed 5 bases at V and 5 bases at J, leaving 9 bases unmatched. The CDR3 runs 15 residues. The CDR3 region is CASSPLAGGRDEQYF. For the CDR3, the DNA is TGTGCCAGCAGCCCGTTAGCGGGAGGTCGGGACGAGCAGTACTTC.

Here the CDR3 DNA reads TGTGCCAGCAGTGAAGCGCGGGTCCAAGAAAAACTGTTTTTT. Encoded protein: CASSEARVQEKLFF. The rearrangement joins TRBV2 to TRBJ1-4; D is undetermined. There are 14 residues in the CDR3. Germline loops: CDR1 SNHLY, CDR2 FYNNEI. The V end was cut by 0 bases, the J end by 8 bases, with 10 bases between.

The chain has TRBV5-1 and TRBJ2-6; a possible D gene is TRBD1 (5 bases). Between the trimmed V and J ends, which lost 5 bases and 4 bases, there was a span of 7 bases. Germline V gene data show CDR1 as SGHRS and CDR2 as YFSETQ. CDR3 length: 13 amino acids. The CDR3 region is CASRWTGANVLTF. The CDR3 DNA follows: TGCGCCAGCAGGTGGACAGGGGCCAACGTCCTGACTTTC.

This chain joins TRBV3-1 (or the pseudogene TRBV3-2) and TRBJ1-2, with D tentatively TRBD1 (5 bases). Germline V gene sequence: CDR1 LGHDT, CDR2 YNNKEL (reference sequence). V was clipped by 0 bases and J by 4 bases, with 12 bases between them. The CDR3 covers 15 residues. CDR3 nucleotides: TGTGCCAGCAGCCAAGACCCGGGACCTTTCTATGGCTACACCTTC. Translated, it gives CASSQDPGPFYGYTF.

The rearrangement uses TRBV15 and TRBJ1-2; TRBD1 matches at 7 bases. The junction had 8 bases not matched to a gene; V was cut back by 2 bases and J by 5 bases. The CDR3 contains 15 residues. Looked up from germline, CDR1 is LNHNV and CDR2 is YYDKDF (reference sequence). The CDR3 reads CATSRTPGQLYGYTF. CDR3 in DNA: TGTGCCACCAGCAGAACACCGGGACAGCTATATGGCTACACCTTC.

This chain uses TRBV24-1 with TRBJ1-4; D unresolved. The CDR3 has 14 residues. Germline CDR1 is KGHDR and CDR2 is SFDVKD. Trimming took 7 bases from V and 7 from J, leaving 15 bases between them. Here the CDR3 DNA reads TGTGCCACCAGCTCAGGTATAGGTGGTGAAAAACTGTTTTTT. This encodes CATSSGIGGEKLFF.

The chain uses TRBV5-4 and TRBJ2-3; D possibly corresponds to TRBD2 (6 bases). From germline, CDR1 is SGHNT and CDR2 YYREEE (reference sequence). The CDR3 consists of 15 residues. V lost 0 bases to trimming and J lost 2 bases, with 10 bases between them. CDR3 loop: CASSLGLGLTDTQYF. CDR3 nucleotide sequence: TGTGCCAGCAGCTTGGGGCTGGGACTCACAGATACGCAGTATTTT.

The chain couples TRBV13 to TRBJ1-2; TRBD1 agrees at 9 bases. With 5 bases clipped from V and 8 bases from J, the junction kept 6 bases outside the gene matches. This CDR3 spans 13 amino acids. From germline, CDR1 is PRHDT and CDR2 FYEKMQ (reference sequence). The CDR3: CASSHGQGRGYTF. In DNA, the CDR3 is TGTGCCAGCAGCCACGGACAGGGGAGAGGCTACACCTTC.

V gene TRBV2 combines with J gene TRBJ2-7, with D perhaps matching TRBD1 (5 bases). This CDR3 comprises 15 residues. Trimming left V 3 bases short and J 2 bases short, with 14 bases between. Germline CDR1 is SNHLY and CDR2 is FYNNEI. The CDR3 sequence: CASSEGQIVTYEQYF. The CDR3 region has the DNA TGTGCCAGCAGTGAGGGGCAAATTGTTACCTACGAGCAGTACTTC.

The rearrangement links TRBV7-9 to TRBJ2-1, with D uncertain. V was pared by 0 bases and J by 3 bases, with 6 bases between. Germline V gene lookup returns CDR1 SEHNR and CDR2 FQNEAQ (reference sequence). The CDR3 extends over 14 amino acids. CDR3 residues: CASSLALGYNEQFF. For the CDR3, the DNA is TGTGCCAGCAGCTTAGCGCTGGGCTACAATGAGCAGTTCTTC.

The V call is TRBV30, the J call TRBJ1-6, with TRBD1 matching over 7 bases. Germline CDR1 and CDR2: GTSNPN and SVGIG (reference sequence). V was pared by 5 bases and J by 9 bases, with 10 bases of the junction left unmatched. The CDR3 loop spans 14 amino acids. The CDR3 nucleotides are TGTGCCTGGTCAGGGGGGGAGGGATTTTCACCCCTCCACTTT. It encodes CAWSGGEGFSPLHF.